Below, 14 T cell receptor beta chains from the same sample are listed, as sequenced in a study of cytomegalovirus exposure and HLA in healthy donors. The PCR was carried out with 60 Vbeta primers and 13 Jbeta primers. Profiling relied on immunoSEQ multiplex PCR, and the TCRdb table lists in-frame clones only, not all of them. The top ten clones hold under 3% of a sample with 96,000 or so clones, around 79% of them seen once. The sample consisted of PBMCs. These receptors all stem from a female donor in good health and CMV-seropositive.

CDR3 protein: CSKGRGGTDTQYF. In nucleotides, the CDR3 is TGCAGCAAGGGGCGGGGGGGCACAGATACGCAGTATTTT. This chain connects TRBV29-1 to TRBJ2-3; TRBD2 aligns across 8 bases. The germline V gene encodes CDR1 SQVTM and CDR2 ANQGSEA. The junction had 5 bases not matched to a gene; V was cut back by 8 bases and J by 1 base. The CDR3 is made up of 13 amino acids.

This clone was recorded only once. V usage is TRBV7-2 and J usage is TRBJ1-6; TRBD1 might be the D (5 bases). The germline V and J ends were trimmed by 2 bases and 13 bases, with 12 bases remaining between them. In germline, CDR1 is SGHTA, CDR2 FQGNSA. CDR3 size: 13 residues. CDR3 sequence (DNA): TGTGCCAGCAGCTTAAGGGGCCGGGTCCCCCTCCACTTT. Residues: CASSLRGRVPLHF.

The V gene is TRBV9, the J gene TRBJ2-3, with 7 nucleotides matching TRBD1. Germline V CDR1 and CDR2: SGDLS, YYNGEE. This CDR3 is built from 15 residues. Unmatched junction bases numbered 11, after V lost 3 bases and J lost 7 bases. CDR3 nucleotide sequence: TGTGCCAGCAGCGCCGGGGACAGTTCTGGCTATACGCAGTATTTT. It translates to CASSAGDSSGYTQYF.

CDR3 residues: CASSFGGMGAKNIQYF. The CDR3 bases are TGTGCCAGCAGCTTCGGGGGGATGGGGGCCAAAAACATTCAGTACTTC. The chain has TRBV7-2 and TRBJ2-4; 7 bases are a match to TRBD2. The germline gives CDR1 SGHTA, CDR2 FQGNSA. The trim removed 3 bases at V and 1 base at J, leaving 6 bases unmatched. The CDR3 is made up of 16 amino acids. Full variable domain (outside the CDR3, taken from reference TRBV7-2 and TRBJ2-4): GAGVSQSPSNKVTEKGKDVELRCDPISGHTALYWYRQSLGQGLEFLIYFQGNSAPDKSGLPSDRFSAERTGGSVSTLTIQRTQQEDSAVYLCASSFGGMGAKNIQYFGAGTRLSVL.

The rearrangement joins TRBV9 to TRBJ1-6; TRBD1 matches 7 bases. CDR3 length: 15 residues. Trimming cost V 0 bases and J 7 bases; bases outside gene matches: 4. In germline, CDR1 is SGDLS, CDR2 YYNGEE. The CDR3 sequence: CASSVEGAGNSPLHF. Here the CDR3 DNA reads TGTGCCAGCAGCGTAGAGGGGGCGGGGAATTCACCCCTCCACTTT.

The chain carries TRBV9 and TRBJ2-7; TRBD2 aligns across 9 bases. Losses at the gene ends were 3 bases for V and 6 bases for J; bases not matched to a gene: 13. This CDR3 comprises 16 residues. The germline gives CDR1 SGDLS, CDR2 YYNGEE. The CDR3 spells CASSDPRGGRGGEQYF. Written as DNA, the CDR3 is TGTGCCAGCAGCGACCCACGGGGCGGGAGGGGAGGCGAGCAGTACTTC.

The chain recombines TRBV27 with TRBJ1-5, with a possible D match to TRBD1 (6 bases). Germline V CDR1 and CDR2: MNHEY, SMNVEV (reference sequence). Trimming removed 3 bases from V and 7 bases from J, with 10 bases in between. CDR3 length: 13 amino acids. The CDR3 nucleotides read TGTGCCAGCAGTTTGTCAGGGGTCCAGCCCCAGCATTTT. Protein product: CASSLSGVQPQHF.

The chain uses TRBV30 and TRBJ1-2; tentatively, D is TRBD1 (5 bases). Between the trimmed V and J ends, which lost 2 bases and 4 bases, there was a span of 20 bases. The CDR3 length is 16 residues. In germline, CDR1 is GTSNPN, CDR2 SVGIG (reference sequence). The CDR3 nucleotides read TGTGCCTGGAGTCCACCGTCGGCAGGGCAGATCTATGGCTACACCTTC. Its protein is CAWSPPSAGQIYGYTF.

The J gene is TRBJ2-7, the V gene TRBV30; TRBD1 agrees at 11 bases. CDR1 GTSNPN and CDR2 SVGIG come from the germline V gene (reference sequence). The CDR3 runs 14 residues. Trimming removed 1 base from V and 4 bases from J; junction bases left unmatched: 3. This chain's CDR3 is CAWSGDRGEYEQYF. Written as DNA, the CDR3 is TGTGCCTGGAGTGGGGACAGGGGGGAATACGAGCAGTACTTC.

This chain links TRBV5-1 with TRBJ1-1; 8 bases are a match to TRBD1. CDR3 length: 17 amino acids. Germline trimming cut 2 bases from V and 0 bases from J; bases unmatched to any gene: 9. Per germline, CDR1 SGHRS and CDR2 YFSETQ. CDR3 loop: CASSFEDRAYMNTEAFF. The CDR3, as DNA: TGCGCCAGCAGCTTCGAGGACAGGGCTTACATGAACACTGAAGCTTTCTTT.

This chain joins TRBV7-3 and TRBJ1-6; no definite D call. The germline V gene encodes CDR1 SGHTA and CDR2 FQGTGA. V lost 4 bases, J lost 6 bases, and 10 bases lay in between. The CDR3 contains 14 residues. CDR3 loop: CASSSTGSNSPLHF. The DNA of the CDR3 is TGTGCCAGCAGCTCCACCGGGTCTAATTCACCCCTCCACTTT.

The rearrangement uses TRBV6-6 and TRBJ2-7; 7 bases align to TRBD1. The CDR3 is 15 amino acids. The V segment lost 2 bases and the J segment 3 bases; nucleotides outside the gene matches: 7. The V gene's germline CDR1 is MNHNY and CDR2 SVGAGI (reference sequence). CDR3 sequence (DNA): TGTGCCAGCAGTTACGGGGACGACAGGGACTACGAGCAGTACTTC. This translates into CASSYGDDRDYEQYF.

J is TRBJ1-2 and V is TRBV7-9; TRBD1 aligns across 7 bases. V trimming: 2 bases; J trimming: 4 bases; junction bases outside the gene matches: 10. Germline V lookup: CDR1 SEHNR, CDR2 FQNEAQ (reference sequence). This CDR3 comprises 16 residues. The CDR3 region is CASSLMSTGKIYGYTF. The CDR3 nucleotides are TGTGCCAGCAGCTTAATGTCGACAGGGAAGATCTATGGCTACACCTTC.

The chain has TRBV4-1 and TRBJ1-5; 8 bases are shared with TRBD1. Unmatched junction bases numbered 7, after V lost 0 bases and J lost 6 bases. Germline CDR1 reads MGHRA; CDR2 reads YSYEKL. This CDR3 contains 16 residues. The CDR3 protein is CASSQDSGQGSQPQHF. CDR3 nucleotide sequence: TGCGCCAGCAGCCAAGATTCCGGACAGGGAAGTCAGCCCCAGCATTTT.